The 15 T cell receptor beta chains given below trace back to one sample, sequenced in a study of OX40 agonist ivuxolimab in advanced cancers. This table comes from immunoSEQ multiplex PCR, and its TCRdb copy is limited to in-frame clones, with some not included. The data contain 55,000 to 90,000 clones, around nine tenths of them seen just once; the ten biggest clones take up 2% to 2.5%. The sequenced sample was CD4+ or CD8+ T cells sorted from blood, obtained in a trial of the OX40 agonist ivuxolimab. All receptors come from an adult with an advanced solid tumor such as melanoma, head and neck, liver or kidney cancer.

The chain combines TRBV7-9 with TRBJ2-7; TRBD1 matches at 9 bases. Trimming took 5 bases from V and 5 from J; bases not matched to a gene: 13. Looked up from germline, CDR1 is SEHNR and CDR2 is FQNEAQ (reference sequence). The length of the CDR3 is 16 residues. The CDR3 DNA follows: TGTGCCAGCAGCCACATAGAGGGACAGGGTGGACACGAGCAGTACTTC. Encoded protein: CASSHIEGQGGHEQYF.

The chain combines TRBV20-1 with TRBJ1-1; D uncertain. Trimming left V 0 bases short and J 11 bases short, with 7 bases between. The CDR3 is 10 amino acids. Per the germline V gene, CDR1 is DFQATT and CDR2 is SNEGSKA (reference sequence). The CDR3 sequence is CSAREMGAFF. Written as DNA, the CDR3 is TGCAGTGCTAGAGAGATGGGGGCTTTCTTT.

This sequence joins TRBV4-2 and TRBJ1-4; 7 bases fit TRBD1. The CDR3 length is 16 residues. After removal of 1 base from V and 3 bases from J, the junction contained 5 bases not matched to a gene. Germline CDR1 and CDR2: LGHNA and YNFKEQ. The CDR3 region has the DNA TGTGCCAGCAGCCAAGGGGGCGGGACAGCTAATGAAAAACTGTTTTTT. This codes for CASSQGGGTANEKLFF.

The chain combines TRBV6-1 with TRBJ1-4; D may be TRBD1 (6 bases). Germline CDR1 reads MNHNS; CDR2 reads SASEGT. Trimming took 1 base from V and 7 from J, leaving 13 bases between them. The CDR3 has 15 amino acids. The CDR3 DNA follows: TGTGCCAGCAGTGAAGGCAGGGGTAGGGGTGAAAAACTGTTTTTT. It specifies CASSEGRGRGEKLFF.

The J gene is TRBJ1-5, the V gene TRBV19; maybe TRBD1 (5 bases). Trimming shortened V by 5 bases and J by 4 bases, and 9 bases separated the two germline ends. Germline V gene lookup returns CDR1 LNHDA and CDR2 SQIVND (reference sequence). This CDR3 contains 13 residues. CDR3 nucleotide sequence: TGTGCCAGTAGTGTGGGGCAGAATCAGCCCCAGCATTTT. Its protein product is CASSVGQNQPQHF.

In DNA, the CDR3 is TGTGCCATCAACAGAGTTATCCAAGAGACCCAGTACTTC. It is translated as CAINRVIQETQYF. V gene TRBV28 combines with J gene TRBJ2-5, with D uncertain. The V gene lost 10 bases and the J gene lost 1 base, with 13 bases spanning the gap. The CDR3 is made up of 13 amino acids. Germline loops: CDR1 MDHEN, CDR2 SYDVKM.

This clone appeared a single time. The chain joins TRBV2 to TRBJ1-2, with a weak D call TRBD1 (6 bases). The CDR3 has 14 residues. V was trimmed by 3 bases and J by 8 bases, leaving 16 bases between them. CDR1 is SNHLY and CDR2 is FYNNEI in the germline V gene. The CDR3 spells CASSDRRGSMGYTF. The CDR3 DNA is TGTGCCAGCAGTGATCGCAGGGGAAGTATGGGCTACACCTTC.

The chain uses TRBV7-2 and TRBJ2-3, with D possibly TRBD2 on 5 matching bases. Trimming took 4 bases from V and 5 from J, leaving 10 bases between them. This CDR3 has 13 residues. The germline gives CDR1 SGHTA, CDR2 FQGNSA. The chain's CDR3 is CASSYGRGDTQYF. CDR3 sequence (DNA): TGTGCCAGCAGCTATGGGAGAGGAGATACGCAGTATTTT.

The chain couples TRBV10-3 to TRBJ1-6; D is unresolved. Germline V gives CDR1 ENHRY, CDR2 SYGVKD. The length of the CDR3 is 13 residues. V was clipped by 5 bases and J by 8 bases, with 10 bases between them. DNA of the CDR3: TGTGCCATCAGTCTAAATGAGGATTCACCCCTCCACTTT. It yields the protein CAISLNEDSPLHF.

This chain links TRBV7-2 with TRBJ1-1; D gene ambiguous. This CDR3 region has 12 residues. The germline V and J ends were trimmed by 1 base and 7 bases, with 7 bases remaining between them. Germline V gene sequence: CDR1 SGHTA, CDR2 FQGNSA. DNA for the CDR3: TGTGCCAGCAGCTTAGTCTACAGTGAAGCTTTCTTT. Protein: CASSLVYSEAFF.

V gene TRBV19 combines with J gene TRBJ1-3; D not resolved. CDR1 and CDR2 from the germline V gene are LNHDA and SQIVND (reference sequence). The CDR3 runs 15 residues. V shed 1 base and J shed 0 bases, with 7 bases lying between them. CDR3 in amino acids: CASSIGVSSGNTIYF. DNA for the CDR3: TGTGCCAGTAGTATAGGGGTCAGCTCTGGAAACACCATATATTTT.

The gene calls are TRBV11-2 and TRBJ2-3, with TRBD1 matching 9 bases. The V segment lost 5 bases and the J segment 14 bases; nucleotides outside the gene matches: 17. This CDR3 has 15 amino acids. CDR1 and CDR2 from the germline V gene are SGHAT and FQNNGV. CDR3 region: CASSRSGQGLDAPYF. For the CDR3, the DNA is TGTGCCAGCAGCCGTTCGGGACAGGGTTTAGACGCTCCGTATTTT.

J is TRBJ1-4 and V is TRBV7-9; 9 positions agree with TRBD1. Looked up from germline, CDR1 is SEHNR and CDR2 is FQNEAQ (reference sequence). The V gene end was trimmed by 5 bases and the J gene end by 7 bases; junction bases not matched to a gene: 5. The CDR3 is 14 residues long. Written as DNA, the CDR3 is TGTGCCAGCAGCCGGGACAGGGTATCTGAAAAACTGTTTTTT. This gives the protein CASSRDRVSEKLFF.

V and J are TRBV5-1 and TRBJ1-1; D not resolved. The V gene lost 4 bases and the J gene lost 0 bases, with 13 bases spanning the gap. Germline assignment: CDR1 SGHRS and CDR2 YFSETQ. The CDR3 runs 15 residues. The CDR3 loop reads CASSPYSSMNTEAFF. The DNA for the CDR3 is TGCGCCAGCAGCCCCTATAGTTCCATGAACACTGAAGCTTTCTTT.

This clone was picked up one time. The rearrangement links TRBV27 to TRBJ2-7; 8 bases map to TRBD2. There are 17 residues in the CDR3. V lost 0 bases and J lost 3; bases outside the gene matches: 10. CDR1 is MNHEY, CDR2 SMNVEV, per germline (reference sequence). The DNA of the CDR3 is TGTGCCAGCAGTTTATCCTCTGAGGGTAGCGGGATCTACGAGCAGTACTTC. The encoded protein is CASSLSSEGSGIYEQYF.